Given below is one TCR beta chain in context. This sample stems from a study of blood T cell repertoires in COVID-19. About the research overall: Some COVID-19 samples were acute and others convalescent; all came from the United States, Italy and Spain. From T cells, B-cell-depleted T cells, or PBMCs came the material, which was cDNA or gDNA.

Clones were sequenced by immunoSEQ multiplex PCR, and TCRdb holds only the in-frame ones, with some missing. The profile covers about 150,000 clones, with 70% to 85% appearing a single time and 0.55% to 0.75% taken by the ten largest. The germline V and J ends were trimmed by 1 base and 3 bases, with 9 bases remaining between them. This CDR3 has 14 residues. Germline V CDR1 and CDR2: SGHTA, FQGNSA. Seattle patients were enrolled during active infection and followed longitudinally. Sequenced input: peripheral blood. The receptor was isolated from a man in his sixties with COVID-19, enrolled during active disease. The rearrangement uses TRBV7-2 and TRBJ1-1; D call uncertain. This CDR3 reads CASSLEVADTEAFF. CDR3 DNA: TGTGCCAGCAGCTTAGAAGTTGCGGACACTGAAGCTTTCTTT.